The 27 T cell receptor beta chains below all came from one sample that was sequenced in a study of graft-versus-host responses after intestinal transplantation. These TCRs' antigens remain unknown. Sequencing was performed with immunoSEQ multiplex PCR; in TCRdb, only in-frame clones are kept and a portion is missing. The profile shows 96,000 or so clones, 90% to 95% of them singletons. Source: unstimulated CD4+ T cells sorted from spleen or lymph node cells, taken before intestinal transplant. The receptor set was obtained from a human donor who received an intestinal transplant.

The chain is built from TRBV7-9 and TRBJ2-5, with 8 bases fitting TRBD1. The CDR3 is 15 residues long. The V gene end was trimmed by 6 bases and the J gene end by 2 bases; junction bases not matched to a gene: 8. Germline V gives CDR1 SEHNR, CDR2 FQNEAQ (reference sequence). The CDR3 nucleotides are TGTGCCAGCAGAGGACAGGGCCTTCTTCAAGAGACCCAGTACTTC. Protein: CASRGQGLLQETQYF.

This sequence joins TRBV20-1 and TRBJ1-4; D gene unclear. The germline CDR1 and CDR2 sequences are DFQATT and SNEGSKA (reference sequence). The CDR3 is 11 amino acids. V was cut by 6 bases and J by 2 bases, with 4 bases left in between. CDR3 DNA: TGCAGTGCCTCGACTAATGAAAAACTGTTTTTT. It encodes CSASTNEKLFF.

The chain carries TRBV27 and TRBJ1-6; no firm D call. The CDR3 runs to 15 residues. V lost 3 bases, J lost 7 bases, and 13 bases lay in between. Germline values: CDR1 MNHEY, CDR2 SMNVEV (reference sequence). CDR3 bases: TGTGCCAGCAGTTTTCTCCGGCTAGGAAATTCACCCCTCCACTTT. As protein: CASSFLRLGNSPLHF.

The chain has TRBV6-5 and TRBJ1-6, with TRBD1 matching over 8 bases. The CDR3 loop spans 15 amino acids. J was trimmed by 6 bases and V by 5 bases; bases with no gene match: 6. Germline CDR1 and CDR2: MNHEY and SVGAGI. The CDR3 sequence is CASSPRTGINSPLHF. Here the CDR3 DNA reads TGTGCCAGCAGTCCCAGGACAGGGATTAATTCACCCCTCCACTTT.

The rearrangement joins TRBV5-6 to TRBJ2-5, with TRBD1 matching over 8 bases. The CDR3 covers 17 residues. V shed 4 bases, J shed 2 bases, and the junction held 13 bases outside the gene matches. From germline, CDR1 is SGHDT and CDR2 YYEEEE. The CDR3 region is CASSRHHAGTGQETQYF. CDR3 nucleotide sequence: TGTGCCAGCAGCCGACACCATGCCGGGACAGGTCAAGAGACCCAGTACTTC.

The chain recombines TRBV30 with TRBJ1-4; TRBD1 might be the D (5 bases). Germline V CDR1 and CDR2: GTSNPN, SVGIG (reference sequence). The CDR3 sequence is 15 residues long. Trimming took off 0 bases at V and 3 bases at J, with 11 bases between the two ends. The CDR3 region has the DNA TGTGCCTGGAGTGTACACGGAGGGGCTAATGAAAAACTGTTTTTT. Translation: CAWSVHGGANEKLFF.

The chain links TRBV7-6 to TRBJ2-3, with TRBD2 identical over 9 bases. The CDR3 loop spans 16 amino acids. V was pared by 5 bases and J by 0 bases, with 6 bases of the junction left unmatched. Germline assignment: CDR1 SGHVS and CDR2 FNYEAQ. CDR3 region: CASSPIAGASTDTQYF. CDR3 DNA: TGTGCCAGCAGCCCTATAGCGGGGGCTAGCACAGATACGCAGTATTTT.

This sequence joins TRBV28 and TRBJ1-2, with 9 bases aligning to TRBD1. Germline loops: CDR1 MDHEN, CDR2 SYDVKM. CDR3 size: 13 residues. Germline trimming cut 2 bases from V and 6 bases from J; bases unmatched to any gene: 1. The DNA of the CDR3 is TGTGCCAGCAGTTTACGGACAGGGGATGGCTACACCTTC. Its protein product is CASSLRTGDGYTF.

The chain carries TRBV5-1 and TRBJ1-2; 8 nucleotides agree with TRBD1. V lost 7 bases, J lost 4 bases, and 15 bases stayed unmatched. Germline V gene lookup returns CDR1 SGHRS and CDR2 YFSETQ. CDR3 length: 16 amino acids. CDR3 protein: CASRREPGQAFYGYTF. In DNA, the CDR3 is TGCGCCAGCCGGAGAGAACCGGGACAGGCTTTCTATGGCTACACCTTC.

The rearrangement links TRBV6-5 to TRBJ1-1, with D unresolved. With 4 bases removed from V and 1 base from J, the gap between germline ends came to 16 bases. Germline V lookup: CDR1 MNHEY, CDR2 SVGAGI. This CDR3 is 16 amino acids long. The CDR3: CASSSLHWLPNTEAFF. CDR3 DNA sequence: TGTGCCAGCAGTTCCTTACATTGGCTCCCGAACACTGAAGCTTTCTTT.

This chain connects TRBV11-2 to TRBJ2-1, with a weak D call TRBD2 (6 bases). The CDR3 extends over 15 amino acids. V shed 1 base and J shed 4 bases, with 11 bases lying between them. CDR1 and CDR2 (germline): SGHAT, FQNNGV. The CDR3: CASSLVRGRYNEQFF. The CDR3 region has the DNA TGTGCCAGCAGCTTAGTGCGGGGCCGATACAATGAGCAGTTCTTC.

This chain connects TRBV6-5 to TRBJ2-1, with 7 bases aligning to TRBD2. V lost 7 bases to trimming and J lost 7 bases; unmatched junction nucleotides: 10. In germline, CDR1 is MNHEY, CDR2 SVGAGI. The CDR3 extends over 14 amino acids. CDR3 coding DNA: TGTGCCAGCACCACTAGCGCCAAGTCGAATGAGCAGTTCTTC. This codes for CASTTSAKSNEQFF.

J is TRBJ2-1 and V is TRBV10-1; 8 positions agree with TRBD1. Germline CDR1 is WNHNN and CDR2 is SYGVQD (reference sequence). The junction had 7 bases not matched to a gene; V was cut back by 6 bases and J by 6 bases. The CDR3 runs 14 residues. Here the CDR3 reads CASRTGARSNEQFF. In DNA form, the CDR3 reads TGCGCCAGCAGGACAGGGGCGCGTAGCAATGAGCAGTTCTTC.

This clone has only a few counts. The chain employs TRBV6-6 and TRBJ1-4, with D perhaps matching TRBD1 (6 bases). Trimming cost V 6 bases and J 8 bases, with 16 bases left between them. Germline CDR1 reads MNHNY; CDR2 reads SVGAGI (reference sequence). This CDR3 contains 14 residues. The CDR3 DNA reads TGTGCCAGCAGGAAACAGGGAAGTGGAGAAAAACTGTTTTTT. It specifies CASRKQGSGEKLFF.

V usage is TRBV5-1 and J usage is TRBJ2-2, with 7 bases aligning to TRBD2. J was trimmed by 8 bases and V by 4 bases; bases with no gene match: 14. CDR3 length equals 16 residues. In germline, CDR1 is SGHRS, CDR2 YFSETQ. CDR3 DNA: TGCGCCAGCAGCATAGTCCGGGACTACGCACCGGGGGAGCTGTTTTTT. This codes for CASSIVRDYAPGELFF.

J is TRBJ2-7 and V is TRBV6-5; maybe TRBD2 (5 bases). Germline V lookup: CDR1 MNHEY, CDR2 SVGAGI. This CDR3 is 13 amino acids long. Trimming took 5 bases from V and 4 from J, leaving 12 bases between them. The CDR3 here is CASSNSPGYEQYF. In nucleotides, the CDR3 is TGTGCCAGCAGTAATTCCCCGGGGTACGAGCAGTACTTC.

The rearrangement uses TRBV6-1 and TRBJ2-3, with D unresolved. CDR3 length: 14 residues. CDR1 is MNHNS and CDR2 is SASEGT in the germline V gene. Trimming took 6 bases from V and 1 from J, leaving 11 bases between them. The CDR3 nucleotides are TGTGCCAGCAGCAGTACGAGGCGCACAGATACGCAGTATTTT. This codes for CASSSTRRTDTQYF.

The chain couples TRBV4-1 to TRBJ2-1; TRBD1 matches at 10 bases. Trimming at V came to 2 bases and at J to 7 bases, leaving 11 bases not matched to a gene. Germline V lookup: CDR1 MGHRA, CDR2 YSYEKL. The CDR3 has 17 residues. Here the CDR3 DNA reads TGCGCCAGCAGCCAACATATGACAGGGGGCTTATTTAATGAGCAGTTCTTC. It yields the protein CASSQHMTGGLFNEQFF.

The chain couples TRBV25-1 to TRBJ1-2; TRBD1 might be the D (5 bases). With 4 bases removed from V and 4 bases from J, the gap between germline ends came to 10 bases. The CDR3 loop spans 13 amino acids. CDR1 and CDR2 (germline): MGHDK, SYGVNS. CDR3 sequence: CASSGGRVYGYTF. As DNA, the CDR3 is TGTGCCAGCAGTGGGGGCAGGGTCTATGGCTACACCTTC.

The V and J genes are TRBV11-1 and TRBJ2-1; the match to TRBD2 covers 9 bases. CDR3 length: 16 amino acids. Germline loops: CDR1 SGHAT, CDR2 FQDESV (reference sequence). The J segment lost 2 bases and the V segment lost 6 bases, leaving 8 bases of the junction unmatched. CDR3 residues: CASSSGLAYTYNEQFF. CDR3 DNA sequence: TGTGCCAGCAGTTCAGGACTAGCGTACACCTACAATGAGCAGTTCTTC. The entire variable domain, with the rest obtained from reference TRBV11-1 and TRBJ2-1, is as follows: EAEVAQSPRYKITEKSQAVAFWCDPISGHATLYWYRQILGQGPELLVQFQDESVVDDSQLPKDRFSAERLKGVDSTLKIQPAELGDSAMYLCASSSGLAYTYNEQFFGPGTRLTVL.

The rearrangement links TRBV5-4 to TRBJ2-5; TRBD1 aligns across 8 bases. Losses at the gene ends were 5 bases for V and 2 bases for J; bases not matched to a gene: 5. Germline V gives CDR1 SGHNT, CDR2 YYREEE (reference sequence). There are 14 residues in the CDR3. The CDR3 reads CASRNRGSQETQYF. The CDR3 coding sequence is TGTGCCAGCAGGAACAGGGGGTCACAAGAGACCCAGTACTTC.

The chain couples TRBV6-1 to TRBJ2-4; the D is unclear. Germline lookup yields CDR1 MNHNS and CDR2 SASEGT. This CDR3 contains 12 residues. V was trimmed by 6 bases and J by 6 bases, leaving 9 bases between them. CDR3 DNA sequence: TGTGCCAGCAGACTCGGAGTAAACATTCAGTACTTC. It translates to CASRLGVNIQYF.

The J gene is TRBJ2-5, the V gene TRBV6-5; D not resolved. The CDR3 has 11 residues. The V end lost 6 bases, the J end lost 2 bases, and 4 bases lay between the germline ends. From germline, CDR1 is MNHEY and CDR2 SVGAGI. DNA for the CDR3: TGTGCCAGCAGCCGTCAAGAGACCCAGTACTTC. Protein sequence: CASSRQETQYF.

J is TRBJ2-7 and V is TRBV28, with 10 bases that match TRBD2. The CDR3 spans 16 residues. After removal of 6 bases from V and 2 bases from J, the junction contained 10 bases not matched to a gene. Germline-derived CDR1 and CDR2 are MDHEN and SYDVKM. The CDR3 region has the DNA TGTGCCAGCAGCCCTGCGACTAGCGGGTCCCCCTACGAGCAGTACTTC. This codes for CASSPATSGSPYEQYF.

The genes are TRBV7-9 and TRBJ2-7, with D possibly being TRBD1 (6 bases). V shed 3 bases and J shed 7 bases, with 22 bases lying between them. The germline gives CDR1 SEHNR, CDR2 FQNEAQ (reference sequence). The CDR3 loop spans 16 amino acids. The CDR3 here is CASSFLVARGHEEQYF. The CDR3, as DNA: TGTGCCAGCAGCTTCTTAGTAGCCAGGGGCCACGAAGAGCAGTACTTC.

Regarding this clone: The sample contains more than one DNA sequence encoding this CDR3. V gene TRBV5-1 combines with J gene TRBJ2-3; 9 bases map to TRBD1. The germline V gene encodes CDR1 SGHRS and CDR2 YFSETQ. The CDR3 contains 15 residues. The V segment lost 2 bases and the J segment 0 bases; nucleotides outside the gene matches: 1. The chain's CDR3 is CASSLGQGSTDTQYF. The CDR3 nucleotides read TGCGCCAGCAGCTTAGGACAGGGGAGCACAGATACGCAGTATTTT. The full variable domain, in which reference TRBV5-1 and TRBJ2-3 provide the parts outside the CDR3, is KAGVTQTPRYLIKTRGQQVTLSCSPISGHRSVSWYQQTPGQGLQFLFEYFSETQRNKGNFPGRFSGRQFSNSRSEMNVSTLELGDSALYLCASSLGQGSTDTQYFGPGTRLTVL.

The chain has TRBV7-2 and TRBJ1-1, with D perhaps matching TRBD1 (5 bases). V dropped 1 base and J dropped 9 bases, with 9 bases sitting between them. CDR3 length: 12 residues. Per germline, CDR1 SGHTA and CDR2 FQGNSA. CDR3 amino acids: CASSLVQAKAFF. CDR3 coding DNA: TGTGCCAGCAGCTTAGTACAGGCTAAAGCTTTCTTT.